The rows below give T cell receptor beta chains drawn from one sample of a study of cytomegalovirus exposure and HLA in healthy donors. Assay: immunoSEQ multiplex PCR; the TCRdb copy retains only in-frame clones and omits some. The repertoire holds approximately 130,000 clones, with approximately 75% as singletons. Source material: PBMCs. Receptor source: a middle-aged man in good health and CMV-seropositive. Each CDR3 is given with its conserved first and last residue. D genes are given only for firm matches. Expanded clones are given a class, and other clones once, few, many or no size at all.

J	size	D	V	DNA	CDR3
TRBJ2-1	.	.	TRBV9	TGTGCCAGCAGCTGGGGGCAACGGAATGAGCAGTTCTTC	CASSWGQRNEQFF
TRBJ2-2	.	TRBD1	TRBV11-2	TGTGCCAGCAGCTTCGACAGGGGGCGGACCGGGGAGCTGTTTTTT	CASSFDRGRTGELFF
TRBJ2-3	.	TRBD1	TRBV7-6	TGTGCCAGCAGCCCAGACAGGGTGACAGATACGCAGTATTTT	CASSPDRVTDTQYF
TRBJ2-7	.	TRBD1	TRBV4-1	TGCGCCAGCAGCCAAGTTCCGGGACAGGGAAATGTCTACGAGCAGTACTTC	CASSQVPGQGNVYEQYF
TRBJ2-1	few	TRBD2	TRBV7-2	TGTGCCAGCAGCTTCGCCCGGACTAGCGGGAACCACAATGAGCAGTTCTTC	CASSFARTSGNHNEQFF
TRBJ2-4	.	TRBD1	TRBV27	TGTGCCAGCTCCCGGGACAGAACAAACATTCAGTACTTC	CASSRDRTNIQYF
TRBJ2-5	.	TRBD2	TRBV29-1	TGCAGCGTTGACTCTCTAGCGGGGGAGACCCAGTACTTC	CSVDSLAGETQYF
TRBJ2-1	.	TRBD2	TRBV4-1	TGCGCCAGCAGCCAAGATCAGTTAGCGGGGCGGGTGAATGAGCAGTTCTTC	CASSQDQLAGRVNEQFF
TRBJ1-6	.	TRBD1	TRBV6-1	TGTGCCAGCAGTGAAGAGCGGACAGGGGATTCACCCCTCCACTTT	CASSEERTGDSPLHF
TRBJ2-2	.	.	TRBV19	TGTGCCAGTAGCGATCGTTTGGGGGCAACCGGGGAGCTGTTTTTT	CASSDRLGATGELFF
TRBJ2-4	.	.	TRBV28	TGTGCCAGCAGGGCCCGGGACATTCAGTACTTC	CASRARDIQYF